The present TCR beta chain was sequenced within a study of response to subunit inactivated influenza vaccine. Each CDR3 protein is one row after TCRdb ran MiXCR on the RT-PCR reads. The data contain 800,000 to 1,000,000 distinct CDR3 sequences, roughly 20% of them singletons. The sequencing used PBMCs from blood, collected 4 to 6 days after vaccination. The TCR sequence derives from a man aged 45-60 years who received an inactivated influenza vaccine.

The CDR3 loop is CASSFKGSETQYF. DNA of the CDR3: TGTGCCAGCAGTTTCAAGGGTAGTGAGACCCAGTACTTC. The chain is built from TRBV12-3 or TRBV12-4 and TRBJ2-5; no reliable D call. V was pared by 3 bases and J by 5 bases, with 10 bases between. This CDR3 has 13 amino acids.